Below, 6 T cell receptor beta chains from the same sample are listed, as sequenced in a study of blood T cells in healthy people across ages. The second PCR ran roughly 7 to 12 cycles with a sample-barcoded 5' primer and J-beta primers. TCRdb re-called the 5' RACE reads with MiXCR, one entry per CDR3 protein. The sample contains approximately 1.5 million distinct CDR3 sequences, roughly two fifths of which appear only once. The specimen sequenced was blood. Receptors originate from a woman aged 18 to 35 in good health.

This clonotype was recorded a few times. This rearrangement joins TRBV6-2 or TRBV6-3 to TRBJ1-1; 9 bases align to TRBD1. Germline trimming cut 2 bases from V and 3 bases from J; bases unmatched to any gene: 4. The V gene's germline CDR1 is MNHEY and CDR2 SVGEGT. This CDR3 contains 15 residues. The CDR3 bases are TGTGCCAGCAGTTACGACAGGGGGATGGACACTGAAGCTTTCTTT. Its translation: CASSYDRGMDTEAFF.

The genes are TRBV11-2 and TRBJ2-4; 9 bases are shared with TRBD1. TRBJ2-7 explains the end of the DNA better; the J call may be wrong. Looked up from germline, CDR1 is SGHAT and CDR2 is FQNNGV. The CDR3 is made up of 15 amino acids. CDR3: CASSPPGTGLYEQYF. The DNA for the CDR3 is TGTGCCAGCAGCCCGCCTGGGACAGGGCTTTACGAGCAGTACTTC.

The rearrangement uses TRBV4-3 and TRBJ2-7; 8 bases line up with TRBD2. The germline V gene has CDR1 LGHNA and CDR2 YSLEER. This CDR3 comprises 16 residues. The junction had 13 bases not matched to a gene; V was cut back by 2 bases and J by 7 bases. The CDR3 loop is CASSQLHGREYNEQYF. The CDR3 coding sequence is TGCGCCAGCAGCCAATTGCACGGGAGGGAGTACAATGAGCAGTACTTC.

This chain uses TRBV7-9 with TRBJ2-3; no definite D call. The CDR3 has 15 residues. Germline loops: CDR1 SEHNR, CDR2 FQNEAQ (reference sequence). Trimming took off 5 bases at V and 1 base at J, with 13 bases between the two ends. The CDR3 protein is CASSPTVRGTDTQYF. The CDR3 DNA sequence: TGTGCCAGCAGCCCCACTGTACGGGGCACAGATACGCAGTATTTT.

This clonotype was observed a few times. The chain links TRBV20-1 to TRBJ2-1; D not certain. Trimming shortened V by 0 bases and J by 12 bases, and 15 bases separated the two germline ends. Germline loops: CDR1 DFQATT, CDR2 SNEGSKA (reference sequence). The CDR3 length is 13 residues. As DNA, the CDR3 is TGCAGTGCTAGAGATATGGCCATGCAACGGCAGTTCTTC. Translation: CSARDMAMQRQFF.

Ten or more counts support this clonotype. Written as DNA, the CDR3 is TGTGCCATCAGTGGAAGGGACAGTGCCGGCTACACCTTC. Its translation: CAISGRDSAGYTF. This chain connects TRBV10-3 to TRBJ1-2, with 7 bases aligning to TRBD1. This CDR3 is built from 13 residues. V shed 4 bases and J 8 bases; nucleotides not matched to a gene: 7. CDR1 and CDR2 (germline): ENHRY, SYGVKD.